The text below deals with one TCR beta chain. Its matching antigen is unknown. CDR3 length: 14 residues. J gave up 8 bases and V 4 bases, and 10 bases lay outside the gene matches. In germline, CDR1 is SGHDT, CDR2 YYEEEE. The source of the sample is a study of radiation and T cells in renal cell carcinoma. Notes on the study in general: Baseline intratumoral clonotype presence is unknown without pretreatment biopsies.

Regarding time point: blood 4 weeks post-SBRT, at nephrectomy. Treatment of the sample: 15 Gy SBRT to primary tumor, nephrectomy 4 weeks later. Clear cell pathology was present in this patient's renal cell carcinoma. Sequenced by immunoSEQ multiplex PCR; TCRdb stores in-frame clones only, minus some. The sample includes around 95,000 clones, 65% to 90% of them seen just once. This TCR was recovered from a man aged 60 to 75 with renal cell carcinoma. The chain recombines TRBV5-6 with TRBJ1-2, with 8 nucleotides matching TRBD1. This specimen was blood, taken from a patient whose treatment included radiotherapy and nephrectomy. CDR3 nucleotide sequence: TGTGCCAGCAGCCTGTTGACAGGGGAGCGAGGCTACACCTTC. As protein: CASSLLTGERGYTF.